What follows is one TCR beta chain and its context. Its antigen remains unidentified. Qualities for individual bases were not recorded, and no much larger clone is one base off. Using the deep immunoSEQ assay, multiplex PCR amplified TCR CDR3 regions from genomic DNA. Genomic DNA extracted from each cell subset was distributed evenly over all wells of several immunoSEQ 96-well plates, and each plate served as one replicate. Each replicate PCR for sorted subsets received around 200 ng genomic DNA, equal to some 32,000 T cell genomes. The purified libraries were quantified using a Qubit 3.0 fluorometer, sized with a Bioanalyzer 2100, and then quantified again using the KAPA Library Quantification kit. Each immunoSEQ 96-well plate was sequenced on its own single-read 150-cycle Illumina NextSeq 550 flow cell. Concerning the study's data processing: The immunoSEQ output contained only junctional sequences without quality scores, so filtering could not match that applied to full-length reads. Sequences were annotated with PyIR, a Python wrapper for IgBLAST v1.9, and V/J genes and CDR3 were assigned using IMGT germline references. Reads were filtered out if the reads had weak V/J assignments (E-value above 1e-6), no CDR3, stop codons, out-of-frame junctions, or ambiguous translated residues. V3J clonotypes were defined by identical inferred V gene, J gene, and CDR3 amino acid sequence. Percentage overlap between repertoires was calculated by dividing the number of shared unique clonotypes by the size of the smaller repertoire. Richness of each repertoire was evaluated using RTK rarefaction, the Chao1 estimator, and Recon v2.1 estimates of unobserved clonotypes. Generation probabilities were computed with OLGA for all TCRbeta clonotypes obtained by the gDNA method from several donors. TCRdb carries this immuneACCESS record with in-frame sequences only. Its versions omit some clonotypes, under half of them owing to an unresolved V gene in the studies checked, with the rest unexplained. D and trimming were read from the DNA, whereas the V and J calls and clone size are those reported in that table. In all, the sample holds roughly 1,500,000 clones, and approximately 98% of those were seen once. The ten most abundant clones make up approximately 0.44% of the sample.

The donors were healthy, HIV-negative adults who had no recently reported acute infections or vaccinations. Only Caucasian adults living in Nashville, Tennessee, USA were represented among the donors. Magnetic negative selection was used to enrich CD4+ T cells, after which naive cells were positively selected on CD45RA and the negative fraction became the memory subset. Blood was obtained by leukapheresis, after which PBMCs were separated by Ficoll-Histopaque density gradient centrifugation and cryopreserved in liquid nitrogen vapor phase. Analytical flow cytometry was used to check the purity and quantity of every magnetically sorted T cell population. Genomic DNA was isolated from every sorted fraction and measured by UV absorbance on a Nanodrop 2000c. This sample is part of a study of shared clonotypes between healthy human individuals (dated by TCRdb to the early 2020s). For context, the study as a whole: The cohort included a few men and a couple of women between 18 and 49 years of age. For each donor, CD4 naive and CD4 memory were each given three plates, CD8 naive was given two plates, and CD8 memory was given one plate. To estimate repertoire size and how much clonotypes are shared between individuals, the study performed deep sequencing of blood TCR repertoires from five healthy adults. To increase sequencing depth and limit assay-specific biases, different laboratories used diverse techniques to prepare libraries and sequence TCR repertoires. Per donor, leukapheresis produced somewhere between about 0.8 and 9.5 billion PBMCs. The investigation overall reported the following: Pairwise subsampling led to the expectation that sequencing depth would affect the degree of clonotype sharing among donors. Sampling was limited to blood, and TCR repertoires in tissue likely differ from TCR repertoires in blood. The genetic and exposure-history diversity represented was limited by the small number of donors. Naive subsets generally had larger estimated clonotype richness than memory subsets did. When a handful of donors were compared, the shared fraction of clonotypes was about 5% for naive CD4, 3.5% for naive CD8, more than 2% for memory CD4, and approximately 0.4% for memory CD8. Rarefaction of sorted-subset datasets indicated incomplete sequencing despite the large sequencing depth. Clonotypes shared by all four sorted-subset donors showed higher generation probabilities than non-shared clonotypes.

V trim: 4 bases; J trim: 5 bases; unmatched bases: 6. Based on the germline V gene, the CDR1 and CDR2 sequences are SGHRS and YFSETQ. CDR3 length: 15 amino acids, cysteine to phenylalanine. Only CDR3 DNA remains: 45 bases, in frame from the first base. The rearranged segments are TRBV5-1 and TRBJ2-1; 10 junctional bases match TRBD2. The clonotype originates from a young man in good health. Sequenced material: naive CD4+ T cells sorted from blood. The intended sense of this specimen's cell subset or site label: CD45RA+ positively selected. This receptor carries the CDR3 CASSPRAGGDNEQFF. The DNA sequence is given as TGCGCCAGCAGCCCCCGAGCGGGAGGGGACAATGAGCAGTTCTTC.